One and the same sample provided the 4 T cell receptor beta chains below, sequenced in a study of T cell responses to AZD1222 COVID-19 vaccine. Profiling relied on immunoSEQ multiplex PCR, and the TCRdb table lists in-frame clones only, not all of them. Among about 150,000 clones listed, around 91% were seen once. The sequences come from peripheral blood, collected on day 0 of AZD1222 vaccination. The receptors were sampled from an adult in good health.

The chain couples TRBV19 to TRBJ1-5, with 8 positions matching TRBD1. Germline V gives CDR1 LNHDA, CDR2 SQIVND (reference sequence). The CDR3 spans 15 residues. Trimming took 2 bases from V and 9 from J; bases not matched to a gene: 9. Here the CDR3 reads CASSIRTGTIRPQHF. CDR3 nucleotides: TGTGCCAGTAGTATACGGACAGGGACAATCAGGCCCCAGCATTTT. Full variable domain (missing parts from reference TRBV19 and TRBJ1-5): DGGITQSPKYLFRKEGQNVTLSCEQNLNHDAMYWYRQDPGQGLRLIYYSQIVNDFQKGDIAEGYSVSREKKESFPLTVTSAQKNPTAFYLCASSIRTGTIRPQHFGDGTRLSIL.

The rearrangement links TRBV7-9 to TRBJ2-7; TRBD1 matches at 8 bases. The CDR3 runs to 16 residues. CDR1 is SEHNR, CDR2 FQNEAQ, per germline (reference sequence). J was trimmed by 3 bases and V by 0 bases; bases with no gene match: 7. CDR3 coding DNA: TGTGCCAGCAGCTTAGCGTCAGGGACAGGTCTCTACGAGCAGTACTTC. Amino acids: CASSLASGTGLYEQYF.

The chain links TRBV2 to TRBJ1-2, with TRBD1 matching over 8 bases. CDR1 is SNHLY and CDR2 is FYNNEI in the germline V gene. The CDR3 runs 18 residues. V shed 1 base and J 3 bases; nucleotides not matched to a gene: 13. CDR3 DNA: TGTGCCAGCAGTGAAGAAGGGGTACCCAGGGGGCGCGACTATGGCTACACCTTC. Amino acid sequence: CASSEEGVPRGRDYGYTF. The full variable domain, rest sourced from reference TRBV2 and TRBJ1-2, is EPEVTQTPSHQVTQMGQEVILRCVPISNHLYFYWYRQILGQKVEFLVSFYNNEISEKSEIFDDQFSVERPDGSNFTLKIRSTKLEDSAMYFCASSEEGVPRGRDYGYTFGSGTRLTVV.

The rearrangement uses TRBV7-8 and TRBJ2-7; TRBD2 agrees at 10 bases. V was clipped by 5 bases and J by 6 bases; unmatched bases: 4. This CDR3 comprises 13 residues. The germline V gene encodes CDR1 SGHVS and CDR2 FQNEAQ. CDR3 amino acids: CASSLLAGGEQYV. CDR3 DNA: TGTGCCAGCAGCCTTTTAGCGGGGGGCGAGCAGTACGTC.